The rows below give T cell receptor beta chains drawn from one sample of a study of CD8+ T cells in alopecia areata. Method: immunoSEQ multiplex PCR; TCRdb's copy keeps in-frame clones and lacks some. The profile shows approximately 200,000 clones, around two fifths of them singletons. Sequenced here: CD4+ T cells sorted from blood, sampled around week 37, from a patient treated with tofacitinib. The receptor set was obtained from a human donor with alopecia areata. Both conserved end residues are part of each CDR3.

CAWSDGPQRGQYF	TRBV30	TRBJ2-7
CASTHGAGANTGELFF	TRBV4-2	TRBJ2-2
CASSPTSRGISYEQYF	TRBV5-1	TRBJ2-7
CSVEFAYSLGEQYF	TRBV29-1	TRBJ2-7
CASSLGSRENSYEQYF	TRBV7-6	TRBJ2-7
CATSRPGQGYEQYF	TRBV15	TRBJ2-7
CASSYSIAGSGYTF	TRBV6-6	TRBJ1-2
CASSRARDADTQYF	TRBV11-2	TRBJ2-3
CASSEGLQPQHF	TRBV6-1	TRBJ1-5
CASGTSAAKNIQYF	TRBV6-5	TRBJ2-4
CRRGGEQFF	TRBV20-1	TRBJ2-1
CAWSVKGKHGYTF	TRBV30	TRBJ1-2
CASSNSFATNEKLFF	TRBV6-5	TRBJ1-4
CAWSVQAGTYEQYF	TRBV30	TRBJ2-7
CASSAAGTNEQFF	TRBV9	TRBJ2-1
CASSSGTGDTGELFF	TRBV6-4	TRBJ2-2
CASSVGPYSNEQFF	TRBV9	TRBJ2-1
CASSFRVTGELFF	TRBV7-9	TRBJ2-2
CASSLAGGYEQYF	TRBV7-2	TRBJ2-7
CASSVGQGEGYTF	TRBV2	TRBJ1-2
CASSLGVGGQDTEAFF	TRBV7-9	TRBJ1-1
CASSAGQGHYEQYF	TRBV25-1	TRBJ2-7
CASSLRPQGTGNTIYF	TRBV7-2	TRBJ1-3
CASSFRGQETQYF	TRBV5-1	TRBJ2-5
CASNSVPRDTQYF	TRBV2	TRBJ2-5
CASSTQQGAGEQFF	TRBV19	TRBJ2-1
CSVVFADTQYF	TRBV29-1	TRBJ2-3
CASSSLRATEAFF	TRBV25-1	TRBJ1-1
CASSSDRRNYNEQFF	TRBV7-3	TRBJ2-1
CASSSLGPYGYTF	TRBV11-2	TRBJ1-2
CSVGTGTNYGYTF	TRBV29-1	TRBJ1-2
CATAIGTSGAEEQFF	TRBV10-3	TRBJ2-1
CAWSGSRGYGYTF	TRBV30	TRBJ1-2
CASSGTVLAKNIQYF	TRBV28	TRBJ2-4
CASSRTATYEQYF	TRBV28	TRBJ2-7
CASSLGGFSQETQYF	TRBV7-2	TRBJ2-5
CASSQGRPSLAAYEQYF	TRBV14	TRBJ2-7
CASSIQGIRVEAFF	TRBV19	TRBJ1-1
CSVPGGSGNQPQHF	TRBV29-1	TRBJ1-5
CASSLGLAVYNEQFF	TRBV5-4	TRBJ2-1
CASSLVTSGNYEQYF	TRBV4-1	TRBJ2-7
CASSLGLAGGRQETQYF	TRBV5-4	TRBJ2-5
CSVELWGSVTKNIQYF	TRBV29-1	TRBJ2-4
CASSQLLRVNEQFF	TRBV4-1	TRBJ2-1
CATSRDRGQFHGYTF	TRBV15	TRBJ1-2